These T cell receptor beta chains were read from a single sample in a study of blood T cells in healthy people across ages. TCRdb re-called the 5' RACE reads with MiXCR, one entry per CDR3 protein. In the table there are fewer than 800,000 distinct CDR3 sequences, about 21% of which are singletons. What was sequenced was blood. Receptor source: a man in his 70s in good health. Both conserved end residues are part of each CDR3. D genes are given only for firm matches. Only part of the rows carry a size: once, few, many, or a class if the clone is expanded.

D gene | clone size | J gene | V gene | CDR3 protein | CDR3 DNA
TRBD2 | few | TRBJ2-1 | TRBV29-1 | CSVAGLASYNEQFF | TGCAGCGTTGCGGGACTAGCGTCTTACAATGAGCAGTTCTTC
- | - | TRBJ1-4 | TRBV20-1 | CSARKGLEKLFF | TGCAGTGCCCGAAAAGGCCTTGAAAAACTGTTTTTT
TRBD1 | many | TRBJ2-7 | TRBV5-1 | CASSGPGQATSTYYEQYF | TGCGCCAGCAGCGGTCCTGGACAGGCTACCTCGACATACTACGAGCAGTACTTC
TRBD1 | few | TRBJ1-1 | TRBV24-1 | CATKPSGTGGNTEAFF | TGTGCCACCAAACCGTCGGGGACAGGGGGGAACACTGAAGCTTTCTTT
- | few | TRBJ2-1 | TRBV25-1 | CASSSRQGNEQFF | TGTGCCAGCAGCTCCCGGCAGGGCAATGAGCAGTTCTTC
- | few | TRBJ1-1 | TRBV7-3 | CASSLRPSGTEAFF | TGTGCCAGCAGCTTAAGGCCGAGTGGCACTGAAGCTTTCTTT
TRBD2 | many | TRBJ2-5 | TRBV5-6 | CASSLRLAGGETQYF | TGTGCCAGCTCACTGAGACTAGCGGGAGGAGAGACCCAGTACTTC
- | - | TRBJ2-5 | TRBV6-2/TRBV6-3 | CASSNKWEEETQYF | TGTGCCAGCAGCAACAAGTGGGAGGAAGAGACCCAGTACTTC
- | - | TRBJ2-7 | TRBV5-5 | CASSGGPGLAYEQYF | TGTGCCAGCAGTGGGGGTCCGGGCTTAGCCTACGAGCAGTACTTC
- | - | TRBJ2-7 | TRBV7-2 | CASSSTGLSYEQYF | TGTGCCAGCAGTTCGACAGGTCTCTCCTACGAGCAGTACTTC
TRBD2 | few | TRBJ2-5 | TRBV7-9 | CASRDGTSGTLQETQYF | TGTGCCAGCAGAGATGGGACTAGCGGGACACTCCAAGAGACCCAGTACTTC
- | few | TRBJ1-2 | TRBV4-1 | CASSQVTGGDYGYTF | TGCGCCAGCAGCCAAGTCACGGGGGGCGACTATGGCTACACCTTC
- | many | TRBJ2-5 | TRBV29-1 | CSVRTDQETQYF | TGCAGCGTCCGGACGGACCAAGAGACCCAGTACTTC
TRBD2 | - | TRBJ2-7 | TRBV3-1 | CASSQGLRTSVYEQYF | TGTGCCAGCAGCCAAGGTCTCCGGACTAGCGTCTACGAGCAGTACTTC
- | few | TRBJ2-1 | TRBV5-1 | CASETGSLLYNEQFF | TGCGCCAGCGAAACCGGGTCCCTTCTCTACAATGAGCAGTTCTTC
- | many | TRBJ2-5 | TRBV7-8 | CASSLFWQETQYF | TGTGCCAGCAGCTTATTTTGGCAAGAGACCCAGTACTTC
TRBD1 | few | TRBJ1-5 | TRBV6-2/TRBV6-3 | CASSVRDRVNQPQHF | TGTGCCAGCAGCGTTCGGGACAGGGTGAATCAGCCCCAGCATTTT
- | once | TRBJ2-5 | TRBV12-3/TRBV12-4 | CASGRQVEGETQYF | TGTGCCAGCGGGAGACAGGTGGAGGGAGAGACCCAGTACTTC
TRBD1 | few | TRBJ1-4 | TRBV7-9 | CASSLVGQAENEKLFF | TGTGCCAGCAGCTTAGTAGGACAGGCCGAAAATGAAAAACTGTTTTTT
- | - | TRBJ1-2 | TRBV7-2 | CASSLGEVGGYTF | TGTGCCAGCAGCTTAGGGGAGGTTGGTGGCTACACCTTC
TRBD2 | - | TRBJ2-3 | TRBV20-1 | CSARLAGATDTRYF | TGCAGTGCTAGACTAGCGGGAGCCACAGATACGCGGTATTTT
- | many | TRBJ2-5 | TRBV28 | CASEGSETQYF | TGTGCCAGCGAAGGTTCGGAGACCCAGTACTTC
- | few | TRBJ2-5 | TRBV20-1 | CSARDQVETQYF | TGCAGTGCTAGAGACCAGGTAGAGACCCAGTACTTC
TRBD2 | - | TRBJ2-2 | TRBV14 | CASSHRERGNTGELFF | TGTGCCAGCAGCCATCGCGAGCGGGGGAACACCGGGGAGCTGTTTTTT
TRBD1 | - | TRBJ1-6 | TRBV13 | CASSIRTGNSPLHF | TGTGCCAGCAGCATCCGGACAGGAAATTCACCCCTCCACTTT
- | few | TRBJ2-7 | TRBV5-1 | CASRPGLQISYEQYF | TGCGCCAGCAGACCGGGACTCCAAATCTCCTACGAGCAGTACTTC
- | few | TRBJ2-1 | TRBV15 | CATSRVKLGNNEQFF | TGTGCCACCAGCAGAGTAAAGTTGGGGAACAATGAGCAGTTCTTC
- | - | TRBJ2-5 | TRBV18 | CASSPKVQETQYF | TGTGCCAGCTCACCAAAAGTGCAAGAGACCCAGTACTTC
- | once | TRBJ2-2 | TRBV6-2/TRBV6-3 | CASSYGTLITGELFF | TGTGCCAGCAGTTACGGGACGTTGATCACCGGGGAGCTGTTTTTT
- | - | TRBJ2-7 | TRBV19 | CASSISRSREQYF | TGTGCCAGTAGTATTTCTCGATCGAGGGAGCAGTACTTC
- | - | TRBJ1-4 | TRBV9 | CASSVGGSEKLFF | TGTGCCAGCAGCGTAGGGGGAAGCGAAAAACTGTTTTTT
- | few | TRBJ2-5 | TRBV7-9 | CASSFQLNQETQYF | TGTGCCAGCAGCTTCCAGTTGAACCAAGAGACCCAGTACTTC
- | many | TRBJ1-1 | TRBV20-1 | CSALVGGRTEAFF | TGCAGTGCTCTAGTGGGGGGGAGGACTGAAGCTTTCTTT
- | once | TRBJ2-1 | TRBV24-1 | CATSSDLRDEQFF | TGTGCCACCAGTTCGGACCTTCGAGATGAGCAGTTCTTC
TRBD2 | - | TRBJ2-3 | TRBV12-3/TRBV12-4 | CACSTGTSATDTQYF | TGTGCCTGCAGCACCGGGACTAGCGCTACCGATACGCAGTATTTT
TRBD1 | few | TRBJ2-2 | TRBV5-1 | CASSLDRGGTGELFF | TGCGCCAGCAGCTTGGACAGGGGTGGAACCGGGGAGCTGTTTTTT
TRBD2 | many | TRBJ2-1 | TRBV5-1 | CASSYGLAGVSYNEQFF | TGCGCCAGCAGCTACGGACTAGCGGGAGTTAGTTACAATGAGCAGTTCTTC
TRBD2 | - | TRBJ2-5 | TRBV18 | CASSPLLASQETQYF | TGTGCCAGCTCGCCACTACTAGCGTCCCAAGAGACCCAGTACTTC
- | few | TRBJ2-7 | TRBV20-1 | CSGGRDEQYF | TGCAGTGGGGGCAGGGACGAGCAGTACTTC
- | - | TRBJ2-6 | TRBV9 | CASSVLIRANVPTF | TGTGCCAGCAGCGTACTCATTCGGGCCAACGTCCCGACTTTC
- | few | TRBJ1-2 | TRBV2 | CASRTTGHYGYTF | TGTGCCAGCAGGACGACAGGCCACTATGGCTACACCTTC
TRBD2 | - | TRBJ2-5 | TRBV6-4 | CASSKGLAGRQTQYF | TGTGCCAGCAGTAAGGGACTAGCGGGAAGACAGACCCAGTACTTC
- | - | TRBJ1-1 | TRBV27 | CASGPLLGDTEAFF | TGTGCCAGCGGACCCCTTTTGGGGGACACTGAAGCTTTCTTT
TRBD2 | - | TRBJ2-7 | TRBV14 | CAGSFTSGSSYEQYF | TGTGCCGGCAGCTTTACTAGCGGGAGCTCCTACGAGCAGTACTTC
- | few | TRBJ2-7 | TRBV12-3/TRBV12-4 | CASSLDSIYEQYF | TGTGCCAGCAGCCTGGACAGTATCTACGAGCAGTACTTC
- | - | TRBJ2-3 | TRBV4-1 | CASSQVEHSTDTQYF | TGCGCCAGCAGCCAAGTCGAACACAGCACAGATACGCAGTATTTT